This TCR beta chain originates from a study of PD-1 blockade in classical Hodgkin lymphoma. On the study more broadly: Nivolumab was given intravenously to patients at 3 mg/kg every 2 weeks. Study outcomes and limitations: Sources of repertoire differences remain undefined, possibly disease activity or prior therapy. Exclusion applied to patients who initiated nivolumab less than 1 year following ASCT.

The protocol was immunoSEQ multiplex PCR, while the TCRdb copy is restricted to in-frame clones and leaves out a portion. This table holds about 64,000 clones, just over 90% found once. Germline trimming cut 3 bases from V and 8 bases from J; bases unmatched to any gene: 5. Germline V CDR1 and CDR2: MNHEY, SMNVEV (reference sequence). CDR3 size: 13 residues. As regards this clone: What it binds is unknown.

Time point reported: cycle 4 day 1 (C4D1), after six to seven weeks of nivolumab. All patients experienced relapse after autologous stem cell transplantation, and brentuximab vedotin exposure was variable. The sequenced sample was peripheral blood mononuclear cells (PBMCs), obtained before the fourth cycle of nivolumab. V usage is TRBV27 and J usage is TRBJ1-2, with TRBD1 matching 8 bases. This clonotype was obtained from a human donor with classical Hodgkin lymphoma. The CDR3 reads CASSFETGAGYTF. The DNA of the CDR3 is TGTGCCAGCAGTTTCGAGACAGGGGCGGGCTACACCTTC.